This T cell receptor beta chain derives from a study of T cell changes during pregnancy in multiple sclerosis. The protocol was immunoSEQ multiplex PCR, while the TCRdb copy is restricted to in-frame clones and leaves out a portion. The sample has fewer than 30,000 clones, approximately 91% seen once; the top ten hold around 8.1%. The receptor's source is a female donor with multiple sclerosis, enrolled in a pregnancy study. Sequenced material: CD8+ T cells from peripheral blood mononuclear cells, taken in the second trimester of pregnancy.

The CDR3 bases are TGTGCCAGCAGTGCCATCCTAGCGGGGGCAGATACGCAGTATTTT. As protein: CASSAILAGADTQYF. The chain employs TRBV6-4 and TRBJ2-3; 10 bases line up with TRBD2. V lost 4 bases to trimming and J lost 4 bases; unmatched junction nucleotides: 5. This CDR3 is 15 amino acids long. Germline CDR1 reads MRHNA; CDR2 reads SNTAGT.